This is a list of T cell receptor beta chains from one sample in a study of Ad26.COV2.S vaccination and SARS-CoV-2 variants. Repertoires were generated with immunoSEQ multiplex PCR, while TCRdb's copy carries only in-frame clones and drops some. Among 430,000 or so clones, 89% were seen once, and the ten largest hold approximately 2.5%. Sequencing used peripheral blood, obtained in a trial of Ad26.COV2.S vaccine versus placebo. These receptors originate from a person aged 18-65 years who received the Ad26.COV2.S COVID-19 vaccine or a placebo. CDR3s include the opening cysteine and the closing phenylalanine or tryptophan. Each record gives: D gene, V gene, clone size, J gene, CDR3 protein, CDR3 DNA. A D gene is named only where the DNA matches it firmly. Size tells how often a clone was seen (once, few, many) or the class of an expanded clone, and some rows leave it out.

D gene: TRBD1
V gene: TRBV18
clone size: few
J gene: TRBJ1-2
CDR3 protein: CASSHGQGFYTF
CDR3 DNA: TGTGCCAGCTCACACGGACAGGGCTTCTACACCTTC

D gene: NA
V gene: TRBV18
clone size: NA
J gene: TRBJ1-2
CDR3 protein: CASSLDRTTYGYTF
CDR3 DNA: TGTGCCAGCTCCCTTGACAGAACCACCTATGGCTACACCTTC

D gene: TRBD2
V gene: TRBV13
clone size: NA
J gene: TRBJ2-5
CDR3 protein: CASSLGREGQETQYF
CDR3 DNA: TGTGCCAGCAGCTTAGGCAGGGAGGGTCAAGAGACCCAGTACTTC

D gene: NA
V gene: TRBV7-9
clone size: once
J gene: TRBJ2-1
CDR3 protein: CASSLGQGTLHEQFF
CDR3 DNA: TGTGCCAGCAGCTTAGGCCAGGGGACATTGCATGAGCAGTTCTTC

D gene: NA
V gene: TRBV27
clone size: NA
J gene: TRBJ2-1
CDR3 protein: CASSLWGDPRYNEQFF
CDR3 DNA: TGTGCCAGCAGTTTATGGGGGGACCCAAGGTACAATGAGCAGTTCTTC

D gene: NA
V gene: TRBV18
clone size: NA
J gene: TRBJ2-2
CDR3 protein: CASSPRSSGELFF
CDR3 DNA: TGTGCCAGCTCACCACGATCCTCCGGGGAGCTGTTTTTT

D gene: TRBD2
V gene: TRBV28
clone size: NA
J gene: TRBJ2-3
CDR3 protein: CASILSGVRDTQYF
CDR3 DNA: TGTGCCAGCATCCTTAGCGGGGTGCGGGATACGCAGTATTTT

D gene: NA
V gene: TRBV18
clone size: NA
J gene: TRBJ1-6
CDR3 protein: CASSPRTNNNSPLHF
CDR3 DNA: TGTGCCAGCTCACCACGAACAAATAATAATTCACCCCTCCACTTT

D gene: NA
V gene: TRBV3-1/TRBV3-2
clone size: NA
J gene: TRBJ1-5
CDR3 protein: CASSPNLNQPQHF
CDR3 DNA: TGTGCCAGCAGCCCAAACCTCAATCAGCCCCAGCATTTT

D gene: TRBD1
V gene: TRBV19
clone size: NA
J gene: TRBJ2-2
CDR3 protein: CASSNSLRGTGPGELFF
CDR3 DNA: TGTGCCAGTAGTAACTCGCTCCGGGGGACAGGGCCCGGGGAGCTGTTTTTT

D gene: NA
V gene: TRBV4-3
clone size: NA
J gene: TRBJ2-7
CDR3 protein: CASSPSLTGSYEQYF
CDR3 DNA: TGCGCCAGCAGCCCGAGCCTCACAGGTTCCTACGAGCAGTACTTC

D gene: NA
V gene: TRBV5-6
clone size: NA
J gene: TRBJ2-1
CDR3 protein: CASSLIGEVYNEQFF
CDR3 DNA: TGTGCCAGCAGCTTGATAGGAGAGGTCTACAATGAGCAGTTCTTC

D gene: NA
V gene: TRBV4-1
clone size: NA
J gene: TRBJ1-4
CDR3 protein: CASSQVRGSATTNEKLFF
CDR3 DNA: TGCGCCAGCAGCCAAGTAAGGGGATCGGCCACAACTAATGAAAAACTGTTTTTT

D gene: NA
V gene: TRBV18
clone size: NA
J gene: TRBJ2-7
CDR3 protein: CASSLGQGGSYEQYF
CDR3 DNA: TGTGCCAGCTCACTCGGCCAGGGGGGTTCCTACGAGCAGTACTTC

D gene: NA
V gene: TRBV4-2
clone size: NA
J gene: TRBJ2-2
CDR3 protein: CASSPPGLRNTGELFF
CDR3 DNA: TGTGCCAGCAGCCCACCGGGACTCCGAAACACCGGGGAGCTGTTTTTT

D gene: NA
V gene: TRBV4-3
clone size: NA
J gene: TRBJ2-5
CDR3 protein: CASSQVLGETQYF
CDR3 DNA: TGCGCCAGCAGCCAAGTGTTGGGTGAGACCCAGTACTTC

D gene: NA
V gene: TRBV5-8
clone size: NA
J gene: TRBJ2-1
CDR3 protein: CASSWDGGYNEQFF
CDR3 DNA: TGTGCCAGCAGCTGGGACGGGGGATACAATGAGCAGTTCTTC

D gene: NA
V gene: TRBV19
clone size: NA
J gene: TRBJ2-3
CDR3 protein: CASIPRGADTQYF
CDR3 DNA: TGTGCCAGTATCCCCAGGGGGGCAGATACGCAGTATTTT

D gene: TRBD2
V gene: TRBV5-1
clone size: NA
J gene: TRBJ2-3
CDR3 protein: CASSVGQAGASTDTQYF
CDR3 DNA: TGCGCCAGCAGCGTGGGGCAAGCGGGGGCTAGCACAGATACGCAGTATTTT

D gene: NA
V gene: TRBV5-1
clone size: NA
J gene: TRBJ2-1
CDR3 protein: CASSLAAGTSSYNEQFF
CDR3 DNA: TGCGCCAGCAGCTTGGCGGCGGGAACGAGCTCCTACAATGAGCAGTTCTTC

D gene: NA
V gene: TRBV28
clone size: NA
J gene: TRBJ1-2
CDR3 protein: CASRASGDGYTF
CDR3 DNA: TGTGCCAGCAGGGCGAGCGGAGATGGCTACACCTTC

D gene: NA
V gene: TRBV19
clone size: NA
J gene: TRBJ1-2
CDR3 protein: CASSISIRGYYGYTF
CDR3 DNA: TGTGCCAGTAGTATTTCAATCCGGGGGTACTATGGCTACACCTTC

D gene: TRBD2
V gene: TRBV19
clone size: NA
J gene: TRBJ2-3
CDR3 protein: CASSPGLAGGSDTQYF
CDR3 DNA: TGTGCCAGTAGTCCGGGACTAGCGGGAGGTTCAGATACGCAGTATTTT

D gene: NA
V gene: TRBV5-1
clone size: NA
J gene: TRBJ2-5
CDR3 protein: CASSLGTSKEETQYF
CDR3 DNA: TGCGCCAGCAGCCTGGGAACCTCAAAGGAAGAGACCCAGTACTTC

D gene: NA
V gene: TRBV9
clone size: NA
J gene: TRBJ2-3
CDR3 protein: CASSASSWVGTDTQYF
CDR3 DNA: TGTGCCAGCAGCGCCTCGAGTTGGGTTGGCACAGATACGCAGTATTTT

D gene: NA
V gene: TRBV6-6
clone size: NA
J gene: TRBJ1-5
CDR3 protein: CASSYSRPGLNQPQHF
CDR3 DNA: TGTGCCAGCAGTTACTCGCGGCCAGGGCTAAATCAGCCCCAGCATTTT

D gene: NA
V gene: TRBV25-1
clone size: once
J gene: TRBJ1-5
CDR3 protein: CASSVIGNQPQHF
CDR3 DNA: TGTGCCAGCAGTGTTATCGGCAATCAGCCCCAGCATTTT

D gene: NA
V gene: TRBV12-3/TRBV12-4
clone size: NA
J gene: TRBJ1-1
CDR3 protein: CGSRGQLNTEAFF
CDR3 DNA: TGTGGGTCTCGAGGGCAGTTGAACACTGAAGCTTTCTTT

D gene: NA
V gene: TRBV4-3
clone size: NA
J gene: TRBJ1-2
CDR3 protein: CASSRGTAYGYTF
CDR3 DNA: TGCGCCAGCAGCCGGGGGACCGCCTATGGCTACACCTTC

D gene: NA
V gene: TRBV10-3
clone size: NA
J gene: TRBJ2-3
CDR3 protein: CAISVGRDGDTQYF
CDR3 DNA: TGTGCCATCAGTGTAGGTAGAGATGGAGATACGCAGTATTTT

D gene: NA
V gene: TRBV10-3
clone size: NA
J gene: TRBJ1-5
CDR3 protein: CAISEGYSNQPQHF
CDR3 DNA: TGTGCCATCAGTGAGGGGTATAGCAATCAGCCCCAGCATTTT

D gene: NA
V gene: TRBV28
clone size: NA
J gene: TRBJ1-1
CDR3 protein: CASCPGTPASTEAFF
CDR3 DNA: TGTGCCAGCTGCCCGGGGACCCCGGCGAGCACTGAAGCTTTCTTT

D gene: TRBD1
V gene: TRBV10-3
clone size: NA
J gene: TRBJ2-1
CDR3 protein: CAAGTGYEQFF
CDR3 DNA: TGTGCCGCGGGGACAGGGTATGAGCAGTTCTTC

D gene: NA
V gene: TRBV5-1
clone size: NA
J gene: TRBJ2-3
CDR3 protein: CASSSGQSADTQYF
CDR3 DNA: TGCGCCAGCAGCTCCGGACAATCGGCAGATACGCAGTATTTT